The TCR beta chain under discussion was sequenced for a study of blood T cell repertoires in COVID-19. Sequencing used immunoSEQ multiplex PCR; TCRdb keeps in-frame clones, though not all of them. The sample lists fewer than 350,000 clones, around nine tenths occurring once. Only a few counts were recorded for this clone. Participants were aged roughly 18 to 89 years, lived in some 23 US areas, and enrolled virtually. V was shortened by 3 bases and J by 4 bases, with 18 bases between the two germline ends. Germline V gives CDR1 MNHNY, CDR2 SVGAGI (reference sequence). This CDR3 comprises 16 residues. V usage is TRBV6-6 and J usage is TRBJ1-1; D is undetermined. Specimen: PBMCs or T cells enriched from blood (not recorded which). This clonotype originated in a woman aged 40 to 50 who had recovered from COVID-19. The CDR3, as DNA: TGTGCCAGCAGTTATTCGTGGACTCACCGAGGCACTGAAGCTTTCTTT. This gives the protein CASSYSWTHRGTEAFF.